This TCR beta chain was captured by sequencing in a study of T cell changes during pregnancy in multiple sclerosis. Generated by immunoSEQ multiplex PCR, the TCRdb table keeps only in-frame clones and is missing some. This table has 64,000 or so clones, about 92% appearing once. The V gene end was trimmed by 3 bases and the J gene end by 0 bases; junction bases not matched to a gene: 7. Per germline, CDR1 LNHNV and CDR2 YYDKDF (reference sequence). The CDR3 has 16 amino acids. Sequencing was performed on peripheral blood, taken in the first trimester of pregnancy. This receptor was taken from a female donor with multiple sclerosis, enrolled in a pregnancy study. The chain employs TRBV15 and TRBJ1-1; 7 bases match TRBD1. Here the CDR3 reads CATSRELQGLNTEAFF. CDR3 DNA sequence: TGTGCCACCAGCAGGGAATTACAGGGGTTGAACACTGAAGCTTTCTTT.